The following is a T cell receptor beta chain sequence with its context. The length of the CDR3 is 17 residues. CDR1 is MDHEN and CDR2 is SYDVKM in the germline V gene. V gave up 1 base and J gave up 5 bases; unmatched junction bases: 12. Profiling relied on immunoSEQ multiplex PCR, and the TCRdb table lists in-frame clones only, not all of them. The profile covers roughly 100,000 clones, with under 97% appearing a single time and 0.2% to 0.25% taken by the ten largest. The data stem from a study of technical replicates of blood from a handful of donors. The source is a human donor in good health. The sample consisted of T cells isolated from PBMCs. The chain uses TRBV28 and TRBJ2-3, with 7 bases aligning to TRBD2. The CDR3 spells CASSLYPVREREDTQYF. CDR3 in DNA: TGTGCCAGCAGTTTATATCCGGTGCGGGAGAGGGAAGATACGCAGTATTTT.